A selection of T cell receptor beta chains follows, all from one sample in a study of shared clonotypes between healthy human individuals. Sequencing was performed with immunoSEQ multiplex PCR; in TCRdb, only in-frame clones are kept and a portion is missing. The sample holds some 630,000 clones; about two thirds are singletons and the top ten take approximately 1.8%. The sample comprised memory CD4+ T cells sorted from blood. These TCRs come from a woman younger than 45 in good health. Each CDR3 is given with its conserved first and last residue. A D gene is named only where the DNA matches it firmly. For some rows the clone size is stated as once, few or many, or as a class when expanded; others skip it.

TRBV7-9	few	TRBJ2-1	NA	CASSLAPMGTWDEQFF	TGTGCCAGCAGCTTAGCGCCCATGGGAACCTGGGATGAGCAGTTCTTC
TRBV6-6	NA	TRBJ2-3	TRBD1	CASSYPGQGARAQYF	TGTGCCAGCAGTTACCCGGGACAGGGGGCAAGGGCGCAGTATTTT
TRBV2	NA	TRBJ2-1	NA	CASSGGLRNEQFF	TGTGCCAGCAGTGGTGGACTACGCAATGAGCAGTTCTTC
TRBV6-5	few	TRBJ1-2	NA	CASSPPGSQRGYTF	TGTGCCAGCAGTCCCCCTGGCAGCCAGCGTGGCTACACCTTC
TRBV18	NA	TRBJ1-1	TRBD1	CASSLDLGQGEAEAFF	TGTGCCAGCTCACTGGATTTGGGACAGGGGGAGGCTGAAGCTTTCTTT
TRBV6-5	few	TRBJ2-7	TRBD1	CASSYSGTGEYEQYF	TGTGCCAGCAGTTACTCCGGGACAGGGGAGTACGAGCAGTACTTC
TRBV28	NA	TRBJ2-4	TRBD1	CASSPGQGLAKNIQYF	TGTGCCAGCAGTCCCGGACAGGGACTAGCCAAAAACATTCAGTACTTC
TRBV5-1	many	TRBJ2-1	NA	CASSHDTSSYNEQFF	TGCGCCAGCAGCCACGACACGAGCTCCTACAATGAGCAGTTCTTC
TRBV7-2	NA	TRBJ2-5	TRBD1	CASQGDSQETQYF	TGTGCCAGCCAAGGGGACAGCCAAGAGACCCAGTACTTC
TRBV4-2	NA	TRBJ1-1	NA	CASSHMRGNTEAFF	TGTGCCAGCAGCCATATGCGTGGGAACACTGAAGCTTTCTTT
TRBV4-2	NA	TRBJ2-1	NA	CASSQEGTAYNEQFF	TGTGCCAGCAGCCAAGAGGGAACTGCCTACAATGAGCAGTTCTTC
TRBV7-2	NA	TRBJ2-7	NA	CASSLGGRYYEQYF	TGTGCCAGCAGCTTAGGGGGACGGTACTACGAGCAGTACTTC
TRBV7-9	NA	TRBJ1-4	NA	CASSLAQGTEKLFF	TGTGCCAGCAGCTTAGCACAGGGCACCGAAAAACTGTTTTTT
TRBV7-2	NA	TRBJ2-1	NA	CASSLGVLVPNEQFF	TGTGCCAGCAGCTTAGGGGTTCTAGTTCCCAATGAGCAGTTCTTC
TRBV27	NA	TRBJ2-5	NA	CASSLSRETQYF	TGTGCCAGCAGTTTATCCAGGGAGACCCAGTACTTC
TRBV5-1	NA	TRBJ2-7	NA	CASSLNPVRNYEQYF	TGCGCCAGCAGCTTAAATCCGGTTAGGAATTACGAGCAGTACTTC
TRBV6-5	few	TRBJ1-2	NA	CASSYEGRGGYTF	TGTGCCAGCAGTTACGAGGGGCGGGGAGGCTACACCTTC
TRBV19	NA	TRBJ1-1	NA	CASRDISANTEAFF	TGTGCCAGTAGAGATATATCAGCGAACACTGAAGCTTTCTTT
TRBV5-4	NA	TRBJ1-4	NA	CASSLGLGGNEKLFF	TGTGCCAGCAGCTTGGGTTTGGGGGGTAATGAAAAACTGTTTTTT
TRBV28	NA	TRBJ2-7	NA	CASSPPGAPGYEQYF	TGTGCCAGCAGTCCCCCAGGTGCGCCAGGCTACGAGCAGTACTTC
TRBV28	NA	TRBJ2-1	NA	CASDPYNEQFF	TGTGCCAGCGACCCTTACAATGAGCAGTTCTTC
TRBV5-1	NA	TRBJ2-6	NA	CASSLQGSGANVLTF	TGCGCCAGCAGCTTGCAGGGCTCTGGGGCCAACGTCCTGACTTTC
TRBV30	NA	TRBJ1-1	NA	CAFSTVKAFF	TGTGCCTTCTCGACGGTTAAAGCTTTCTTT
TRBV27	many	TRBJ2-5	TRBD2	CASKASGRVTQYF	TGTGCCAGCAAGGCTAGCGGGAGAGTGACCCAGTACTTC
TRBV19	NA	TRBJ2-5	NA	CASSSDGAGETQYF	TGTGCCAGTAGTTCGGATGGGGCTGGAGAGACCCAGTACTTC
TRBV5-1	NA	TRBJ2-7	TRBD1	CASSLDRGLYEQYF	TGCGCCAGCAGCCTGGACAGGGGGCTGTACGAGCAGTACTTC
TRBV6-5	NA	TRBJ1-2	NA	CASSQPEGRRYTF	TGTGCCAGCAGTCAACCGGAGGGGAGACGCTACACCTTC
TRBV28	NA	TRBJ1-1	NA	CASSLPPEAHQAFF	TGTGCCAGCAGTCTACCTCCCGAAGCACACCAAGCTTTCTTT